Shown below are 12 T cell receptor beta chains from a single sample sequenced in a study of read filtering for tumor transcriptome and immune sequencing. The library was built from about 400 ng RNA with molecular barcoded adaptors for alpha/delta and beta/gamma chains. TCRdb reanalysed the reads using MiXCR and keeps one entry per CDR3 protein. The data contain roughly 82,000 distinct CDR3 sequences, roughly 12% of them singletons. Sequencing used a population of CD138-negative cells sorted from bone marrow. Receptors were obtained from a donor aged 40 or over with multiple myeloma.

This clonotype was counted at least ten times. The CDR3 DNA sequence: TGCAGCGTGGCGGGGGGGGGCACTGAAGCTTTCTTT. It codes for CSVAGGGTEAFF. This chain connects TRBV29-1 to TRBJ1-1, with D possibly being TRBD1 (5 bases). Trimming pared 6 bases from V and 4 bases from J, leaving 12 bases between. The CDR3 has 12 amino acids. Germline-derived CDR1 and CDR2 are SQVTM and ANQGSEA.

This clonotype was seen only a few times. V and J are TRBV19 and TRBJ2-7, with 10 bases fitting TRBD1. The CDR3 has 15 amino acids. V lost 4 bases to trimming and J lost 2 bases; unmatched junction nucleotides: 5. Germline V gives CDR1 LNHDA, CDR2 SQIVND (reference sequence). The chain's CDR3 is CASSTPGTGAYEQYF. In DNA form, the CDR3 reads TGTGCCAGTAGTACGCCCGGGACAGGGGCCTACGAGCAGTACTTC. The entire variable domain, with the rest obtained from reference TRBV19 and TRBJ2-7, is as follows: DGGITQSPKYLFRKEGQNVTLSCEQNLNHDAMYWYRQDPGQGLRLIYYSQIVNDFQKGDIAEGYSVSREKKESFPLTVTSAQKNPTAFYLCASSTPGTGAYEQYFGPGTRLTVT.

This clonotype was seen at least ten times. V usage is TRBV28 and J usage is TRBJ2-1; 9 bases align to TRBD2. This CDR3 region has 17 residues. CDR1 is MDHEN and CDR2 is SYDVKM in the germline V gene. V lost 4 bases and J lost 5; bases outside the gene matches: 12. This CDR3 is CASSSYSSGTFNNEQFF. CDR3 nucleotide sequence: TGTGCCAGCAGTTCTTACTCTAGCGGGACCTTTAACAATGAGCAGTTCTTC.

This clonotype was observed many times. The gene calls are TRBV9 and TRBJ2-1, with 14 bases identical to TRBD2. There are 15 residues in the CDR3. Germline values: CDR1 SGDLS, CDR2 YYNGEE. After removal of 4 bases from V and 9 bases from J, the junction contained 6 bases not matched to a gene. DNA for the CDR3: TGTGCCAGCAGCCCGGGACTAGCGGGAGTGGGTGAGCAGTTCTTC. Amino acids: CASSPGLAGVGEQFF.

Many counts were recorded for this clonotype. The chain uses TRBV5-1 and TRBJ2-1; 10 positions agree with TRBD1. Germline V CDR1 and CDR2: SGHRS, YFSETQ. V lost 0 bases and J lost 7; bases outside the gene matches: 4. The CDR3 sequence is 15 residues long. DNA for the CDR3: TGCGCCAGCAGCTTGGCGGGGACAGGGGTAAATGAGCAGTTCTTC. Protein sequence: CASSLAGTGVNEQFF. The full variable domain, completed using reference TRBV5-1 and TRBJ2-1, is KAGVTQTPRYLIKTRGQQVTLSCSPISGHRSVSWYQQTPGQGLQFLFEYFSETQRNKGNFPGRFSGRQFSNSRSEMNVSTLELGDSALYLCASSLAGTGVNEQFFGPGTRLTVL.

This clonotype was found many times. This chain links TRBV5-1 with TRBJ2-1; no firm D call. The V end lost 4 bases, the J end lost 2 bases, and 10 bases lay between the germline ends. CDR1 is SGHRS and CDR2 is YFSETQ in the germline V gene. This CDR3 has 14 residues. Here the CDR3 DNA reads TGCGCCAGCAGCCGTGATCCCACCTACAATGAGCAGTTCTTC. Amino acids: CASSRDPTYNEQFF.

V usage is TRBV25-1 and J usage is TRBJ2-3; D is ambiguous. The CDR3 runs 13 residues. Germline V gene data show CDR1 as MGHDK and CDR2 as SYGVNS. V lost 4 bases to trimming and J lost 4 bases, with 9 bases between them. CDR3 nucleotides: TGTGCCAGCAGTGTGGGCACCCCAGATACGCAGTATTTT. Its translation is CASSVGTPDTQYF. The whole variable domain, remainder taken from reference TRBV25-1 and TRBJ2-3, is EADIYQTPRYLVIGTGKKITLECSQTMGHDKMYWYQQDPGMELHLIHYSYGVNSTEKGDLSSESTVSRIRTEHFPLTLESARPSHTSQYLCASSVGTPDTQYFGPGTRLTVL.

On this clonotype itself: The junction departs from germline at one end; a sequencing error may be responsible. This chain links TRBV27 with TRBJ2-2, with 9 bases fitting TRBD2. CDR1 is MNHEY and CDR2 is SMNVEV in the germline V gene (reference sequence). The CDR3 runs 14 residues. Here the CDR3 DNA reads TGTGGCAGCAGCGGGGGGCTGAACACCGGGGAGCTGTTTTTT. Protein: CGSSGGLNTGELFF.

The sample holds a few counts of this clonotype. The conserved closing phenylalanine or tryptophan is absent in this CDR3, likely reflecting a read error. This chain uses TRBV5-1 with TRBJ2-5; TRBD2 matches 9 bases. Germline CDR1 SGHRS, CDR2 YFSETQ. V trimming: 5 bases; J trimming: 3 bases; junction bases outside the gene matches: 5. The CDR3 has 14 amino acids. The CDR3 protein is CASSGSGSEETQYL. CDR3 sequence (DNA): TGCGCCAGCAGTGGTAGCGGGAGTGAAGAGACCCAGTACCTC.

This clonotype was observed at least ten times. The chain uses TRBV9 and TRBJ2-5, with D possibly called TRBD1 or TRBD2 (6 bases each). The CDR3 loop spans 14 amino acids. With 3 bases removed from V and 0 bases from J, the gap between germline ends came to 9 bases. The germline gives CDR1 SGDLS, CDR2 YYNGEE. CDR3 sequence: CASSGGAYQETQYF. CDR3 coding DNA: TGTGCCAGCAGCGGGGGGGCGTACCAAGAGACCCAGTACTTC.

This clonotype has ten or more counts. CDR3 residues: CASSHLGQGWMNTEAFF. The DNA of the CDR3 is TGTGCCAGCAGCCACCTCGGACAGGGCTGGATGAACACTGAAGCTTTCTTT. This sequence joins TRBV3-1 and TRBJ1-1, with 8 positions matching TRBD1. This CDR3 region has 17 residues. V dropped 3 bases and J dropped 0; count of bases not matched to a gene: 9. Germline V gene lookup returns CDR1 LGHDT and CDR2 YNNKEL (reference sequence).

This clonotype was counted at least ten times. The rearrangement joins TRBV12-3 or TRBV12-4 to TRBJ2-5; 7 bases line up with TRBD1. CDR3 length: 15 amino acids. The V segment lost 3 bases and the J segment 2 bases; nucleotides outside the gene matches: 6. DNA of the CDR3: TGTGCCAGCAGTTTCGGACAGGAGTTACAAGAGACCCAGTACTTC. Translation: CASSFGQELQETQYF.